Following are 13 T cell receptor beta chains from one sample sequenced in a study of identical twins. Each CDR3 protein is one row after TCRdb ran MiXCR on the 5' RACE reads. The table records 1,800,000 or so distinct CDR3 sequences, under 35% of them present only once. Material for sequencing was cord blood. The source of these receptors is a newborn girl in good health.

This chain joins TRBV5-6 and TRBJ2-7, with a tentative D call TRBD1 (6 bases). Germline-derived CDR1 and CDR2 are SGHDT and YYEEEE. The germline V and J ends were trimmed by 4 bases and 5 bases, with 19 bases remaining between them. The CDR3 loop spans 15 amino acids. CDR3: CASSPHRVLNHEQYF. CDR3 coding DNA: TGTGCCAGCAGCCCCCACAGGGTGTTAAACCACGAGCAGTACTTC.

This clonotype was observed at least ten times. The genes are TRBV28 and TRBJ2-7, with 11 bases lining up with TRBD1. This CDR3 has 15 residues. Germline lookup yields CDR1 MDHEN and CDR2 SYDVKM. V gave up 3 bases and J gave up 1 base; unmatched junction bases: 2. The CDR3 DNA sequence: TGTGCCAGCAGTTTCCGGGACAGGGGGTCCTACGAGCAGTACTTC. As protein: CASSFRDRGSYEQYF.

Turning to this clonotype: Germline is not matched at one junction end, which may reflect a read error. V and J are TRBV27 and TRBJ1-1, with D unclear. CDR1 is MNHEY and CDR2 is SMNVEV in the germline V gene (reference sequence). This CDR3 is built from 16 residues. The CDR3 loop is CASSSRSRTVNTEAFF. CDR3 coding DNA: TGCGCCAGCAGTTCCAGGTCCCGGACGGTGAACACTGAAGCTTTCTTT.

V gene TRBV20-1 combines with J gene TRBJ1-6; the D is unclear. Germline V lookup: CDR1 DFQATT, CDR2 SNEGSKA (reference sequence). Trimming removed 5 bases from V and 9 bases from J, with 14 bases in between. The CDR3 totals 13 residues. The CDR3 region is CSALSHRPSPLHF. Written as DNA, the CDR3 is TGCAGTGCTTTAAGCCATCGGCCTTCACCCCTCCACTTT.

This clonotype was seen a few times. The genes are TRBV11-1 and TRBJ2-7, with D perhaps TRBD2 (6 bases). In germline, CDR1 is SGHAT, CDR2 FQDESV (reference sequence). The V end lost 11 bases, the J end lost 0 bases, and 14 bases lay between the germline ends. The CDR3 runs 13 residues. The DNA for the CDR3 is TGTGCCGCGGGGCAGGAGAGCTCCTACGAGCAGTACTTC. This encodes CAAGQESSYEQYF.

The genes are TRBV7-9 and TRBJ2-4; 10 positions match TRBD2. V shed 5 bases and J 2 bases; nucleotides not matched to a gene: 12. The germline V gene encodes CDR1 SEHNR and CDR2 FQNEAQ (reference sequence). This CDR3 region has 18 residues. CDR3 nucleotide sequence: TGTGCCAGCAGCCCAAAACTTCGGACTAGCGGTACCAAAAACATTCAGTACTTC. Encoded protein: CASSPKLRTSGTKNIQYF. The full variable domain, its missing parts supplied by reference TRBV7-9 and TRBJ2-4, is DTGVSQNPRHKITKRGQNVTFRCDPISEHNRLYWYRQTLGQGPEFLTYFQNEAQLEKSRLLSDRFSAERPKGSFSTLEIQRTEQGDSAMYLCASSPKLRTSGTKNIQYFGAGTRLSVL.

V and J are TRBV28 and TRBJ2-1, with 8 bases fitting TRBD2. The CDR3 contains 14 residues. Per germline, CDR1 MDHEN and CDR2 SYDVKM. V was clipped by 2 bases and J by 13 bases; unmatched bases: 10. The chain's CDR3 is CASSLAGGQETQFF. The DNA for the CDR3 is TGTGCCAGCAGTTTAGCGGGAGGCCAAGAGACCCAGTTCTTC.

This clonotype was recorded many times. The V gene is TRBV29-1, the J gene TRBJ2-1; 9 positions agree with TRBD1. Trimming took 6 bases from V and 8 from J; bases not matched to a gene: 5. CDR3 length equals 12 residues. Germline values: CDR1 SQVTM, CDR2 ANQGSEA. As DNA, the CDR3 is TGCAGCGTCCCGGACAGGGGTGATGAGCAGTTCTTC. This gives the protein CSVPDRGDEQFF.

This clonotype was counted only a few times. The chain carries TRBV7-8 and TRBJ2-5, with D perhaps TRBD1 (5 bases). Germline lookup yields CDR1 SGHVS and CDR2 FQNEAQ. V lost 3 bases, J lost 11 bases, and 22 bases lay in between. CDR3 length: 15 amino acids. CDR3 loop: CASSFRTKASNEQYF. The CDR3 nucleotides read TGTGCCAGCAGCTTTCGGACAAAAGCATCCAATGAGCAGTACTTC.

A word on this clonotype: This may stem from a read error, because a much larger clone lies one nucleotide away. The CDR3 DNA is TGTGCCAGCAGCTTAGACAGAGCCAATTCACCCCCCCACTTT. Its translation is CASSLDRANSPPHF. The chain has TRBV7-2 and TRBJ1-6, with D unclear. The CDR3 is 14 amino acids. Germline CDR1 and CDR2: SGHTA and FQGNSA.

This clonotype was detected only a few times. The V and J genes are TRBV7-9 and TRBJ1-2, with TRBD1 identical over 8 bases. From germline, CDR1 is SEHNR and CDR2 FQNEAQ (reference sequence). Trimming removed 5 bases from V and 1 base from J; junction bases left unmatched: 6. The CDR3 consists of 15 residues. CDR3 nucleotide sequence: TGTGCCAGCAGCACCCGACAGGGGAATAACTATGGCTACACCTTC. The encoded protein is CASSTRQGNNYGYTF.

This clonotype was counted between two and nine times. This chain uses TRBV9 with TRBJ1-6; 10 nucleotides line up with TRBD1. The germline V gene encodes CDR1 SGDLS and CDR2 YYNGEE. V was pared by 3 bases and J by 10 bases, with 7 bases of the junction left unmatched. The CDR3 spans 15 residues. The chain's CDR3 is CASSERQGAISPLHF. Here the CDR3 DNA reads TGTGCCAGCAGCGAAAGACAGGGGGCTATCTCACCCCTCCACTTT.

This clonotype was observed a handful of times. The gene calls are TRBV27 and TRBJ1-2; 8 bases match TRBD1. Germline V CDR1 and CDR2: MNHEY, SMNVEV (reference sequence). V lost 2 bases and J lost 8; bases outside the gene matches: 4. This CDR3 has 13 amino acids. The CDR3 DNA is TGTGCCAGCAGTTTAGGTGGGACAGGAGGCTACACCTTC. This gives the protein CASSLGGTGGYTF.